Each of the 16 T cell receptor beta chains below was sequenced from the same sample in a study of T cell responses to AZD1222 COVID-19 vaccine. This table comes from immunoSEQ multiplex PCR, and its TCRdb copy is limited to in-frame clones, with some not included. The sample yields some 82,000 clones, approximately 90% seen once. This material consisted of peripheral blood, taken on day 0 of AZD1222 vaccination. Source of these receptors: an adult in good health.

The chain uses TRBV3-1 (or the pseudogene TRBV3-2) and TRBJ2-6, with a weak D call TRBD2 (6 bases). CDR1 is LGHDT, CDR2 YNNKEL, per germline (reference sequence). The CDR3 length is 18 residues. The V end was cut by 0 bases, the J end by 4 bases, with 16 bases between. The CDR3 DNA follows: TGTGCCAGCAGCCAAGAAAAGCAGGGAGGCTTCGGGGCCAACGTCCTGACTTTC. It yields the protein CASSQEKQGGFGANVLTF.

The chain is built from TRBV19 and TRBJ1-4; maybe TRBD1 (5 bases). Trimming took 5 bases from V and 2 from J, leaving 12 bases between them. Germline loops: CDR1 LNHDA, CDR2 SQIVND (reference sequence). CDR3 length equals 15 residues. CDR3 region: CASSAPGRTNEKLFF. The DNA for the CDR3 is TGTGCCAGTAGTGCGCCGGGACGGACTAATGAAAAACTGTTTTTT.

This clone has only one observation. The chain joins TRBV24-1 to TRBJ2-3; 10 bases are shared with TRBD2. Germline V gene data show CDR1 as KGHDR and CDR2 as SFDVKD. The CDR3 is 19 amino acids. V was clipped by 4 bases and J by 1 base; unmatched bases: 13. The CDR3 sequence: CATSEGRVAGGLRTDTQYF. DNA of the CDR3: TGTGCCACCAGTGAGGGCAGGGTAGCGGGGGGACTCCGCACAGATACGCAGTATTTT.

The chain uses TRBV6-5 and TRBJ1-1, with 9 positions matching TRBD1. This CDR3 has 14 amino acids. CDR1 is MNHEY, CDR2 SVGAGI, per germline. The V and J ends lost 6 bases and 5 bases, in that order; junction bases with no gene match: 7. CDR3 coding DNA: TGTGCCAGCAGGAGGGACAGGGAGAATACTGAAGCTTTCTTT. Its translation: CASRRDRENTEAFF.

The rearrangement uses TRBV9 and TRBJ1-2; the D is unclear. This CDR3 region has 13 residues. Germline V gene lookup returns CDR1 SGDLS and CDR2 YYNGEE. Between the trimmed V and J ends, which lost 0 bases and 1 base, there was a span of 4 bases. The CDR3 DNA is TGTGCCAGCAGCGTAGGCGGTAACTATGGCTACACCTTC. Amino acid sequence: CASSVGGNYGYTF. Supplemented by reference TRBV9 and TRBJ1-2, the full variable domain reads DSGVTQTPKHLITATGQRVTLRCSPRSGDLSVYWYQQSLDQGLQFLIQYYNGEERAKGNILERFSAQQFPDLHSELNLSSLELGDSALYFCASSVGGNYGYTFGSGTRLTVV.

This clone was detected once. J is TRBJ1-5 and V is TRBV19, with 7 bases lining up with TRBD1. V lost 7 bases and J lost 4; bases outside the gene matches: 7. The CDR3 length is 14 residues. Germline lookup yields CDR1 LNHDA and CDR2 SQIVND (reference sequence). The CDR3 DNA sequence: TGTGCCAGTAATTACAGGGGAATAAATCAGCCCCAGCATTTT. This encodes CASNYRGINQPQHF.

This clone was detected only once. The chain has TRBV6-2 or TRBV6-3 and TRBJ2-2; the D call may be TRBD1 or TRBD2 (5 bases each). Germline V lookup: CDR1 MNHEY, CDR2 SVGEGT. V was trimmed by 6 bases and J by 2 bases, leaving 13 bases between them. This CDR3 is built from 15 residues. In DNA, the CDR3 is TGTGCCAGCAGCCTCGGGACGGTCAACACCGGGGAGCTGTTTTTT. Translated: CASSLGTVNTGELFF.

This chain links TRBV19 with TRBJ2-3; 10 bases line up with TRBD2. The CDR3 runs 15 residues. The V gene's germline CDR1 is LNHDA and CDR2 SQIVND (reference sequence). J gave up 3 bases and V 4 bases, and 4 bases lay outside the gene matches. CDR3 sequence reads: CASSKASGGTDTQYF. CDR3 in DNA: TGTGCCAGTAGTAAGGCTAGCGGGGGAACAGATACGCAGTATTTT.

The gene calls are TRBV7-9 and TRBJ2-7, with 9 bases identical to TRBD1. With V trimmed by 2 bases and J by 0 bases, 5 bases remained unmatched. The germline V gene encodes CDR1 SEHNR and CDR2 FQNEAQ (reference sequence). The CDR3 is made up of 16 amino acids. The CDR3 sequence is CASSLSGTGTSYEQYF. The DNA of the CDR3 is TGTGCCAGCAGCTTATCCGGGACAGGGACCTCCTACGAGCAGTACTTC.

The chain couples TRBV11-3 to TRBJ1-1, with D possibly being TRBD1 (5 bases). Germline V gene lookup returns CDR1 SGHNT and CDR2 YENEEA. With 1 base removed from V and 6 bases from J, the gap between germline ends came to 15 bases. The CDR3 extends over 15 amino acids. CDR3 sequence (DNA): TGTGCCAGCAGCTTAGCGGCAGGGAGGGAAGCTGAAGCTTTCTTT. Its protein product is CASSLAAGREAEAFF.

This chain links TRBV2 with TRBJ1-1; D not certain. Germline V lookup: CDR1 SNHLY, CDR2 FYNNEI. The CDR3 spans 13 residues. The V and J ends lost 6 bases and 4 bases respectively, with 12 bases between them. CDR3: CASRLQESTEAFF. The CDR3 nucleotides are TGTGCCAGCAGACTTCAGGAGTCCACTGAAGCTTTCTTT.

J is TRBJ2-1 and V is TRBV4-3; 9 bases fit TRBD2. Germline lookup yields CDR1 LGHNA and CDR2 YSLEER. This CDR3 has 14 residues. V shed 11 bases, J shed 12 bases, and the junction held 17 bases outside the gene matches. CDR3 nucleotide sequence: TGCGCCGCGGGGGAGCGGGGGGACCGGTTTGTGCAGTTCTTC. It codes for CAAGERGDRFVQFF.

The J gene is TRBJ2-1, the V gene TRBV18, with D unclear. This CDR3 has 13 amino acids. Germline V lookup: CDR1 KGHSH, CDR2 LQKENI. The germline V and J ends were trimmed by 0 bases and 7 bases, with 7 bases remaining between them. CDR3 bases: TGTGCCAGCTCACCACCGGTATCAAATGAGCAGTTCTTC. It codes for CASSPPVSNEQFF.

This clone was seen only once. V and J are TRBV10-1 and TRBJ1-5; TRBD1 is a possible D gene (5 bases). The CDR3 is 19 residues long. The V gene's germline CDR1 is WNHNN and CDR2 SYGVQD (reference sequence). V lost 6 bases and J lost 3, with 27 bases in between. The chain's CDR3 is CASRGPPGSGDSLNQPQHF. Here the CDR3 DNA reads TGCGCCAGCAGGGGGCCGCCGGGATCCGGTGACAGTCTCAATCAGCCCCAGCATTTT.

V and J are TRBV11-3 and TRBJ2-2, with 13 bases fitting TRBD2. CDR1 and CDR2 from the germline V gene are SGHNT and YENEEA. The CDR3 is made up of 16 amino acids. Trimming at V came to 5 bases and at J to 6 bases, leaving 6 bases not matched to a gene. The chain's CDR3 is CASSVLAGGPPGELFF. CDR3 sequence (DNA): TGTGCCAGCAGCGTACTAGCGGGGGGGCCCCCCGGGGAGCTGTTTTTT.

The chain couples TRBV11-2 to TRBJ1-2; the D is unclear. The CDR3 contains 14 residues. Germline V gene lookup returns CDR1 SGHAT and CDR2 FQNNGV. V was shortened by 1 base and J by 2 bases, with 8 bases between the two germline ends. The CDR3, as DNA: TGTGCCAGCAGCTTAGTCGACACAAACTATGGCTACACCTTC. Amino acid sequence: CASSLVDTNYGYTF.